Below are 20 T cell receptor beta chains sequenced from a single sample in a study of cytomegalovirus exposure and HLA in healthy donors. Both 60 Vbeta primers and 13 Jbeta primers went into the PCR. Clones were sequenced by immunoSEQ multiplex PCR, and TCRdb holds only the in-frame ones, with some missing. The table records more than 100,000 clones, approximately 72% of them present only once. Sequences were obtained from PBMCs. All receptors come from a woman in her thirties or forties in good health and CMV-seropositive.

Only a few counts were recorded for this clone. The genes are TRBV7-2 and TRBJ1-6; possibly TRBD1 for D (5 bases). The germline gives CDR1 SGHTA, CDR2 FQGNSA. The CDR3 is 15 residues long. V lost 3 bases and J 16 bases, leaving 22 bases between the germline ends. The CDR3 sequence is CASSFVLGLAGHLHF. CDR3 nucleotide sequence: TGTGCCAGCAGCTTCGTCTTAGGTCTGGCAGGACATCTCCACTTT.

This chain joins TRBV13 and TRBJ2-2; no clear D gene. The CDR3 extends over 14 amino acids. The V gene's germline CDR1 is PRHDT and CDR2 FYEKMQ (reference sequence). V was trimmed by 8 bases and J by 4 bases, leaving 14 bases between them. This chain's CDR3 is CASQARSGTGELFF. The CDR3 bases are TGTGCCAGCCAAGCCCGGTCGGGCACCGGGGAGCTGTTTTTT.

This clone has only a few counts. The chain recombines TRBV7-2 with TRBJ2-1; 7 bases match TRBD2. The V gene's germline CDR1 is SGHTA and CDR2 FQGNSA. The CDR3 covers 14 residues. With 2 bases clipped from V and 10 bases from J, the junction kept 8 bases outside the gene matches. The DNA of the CDR3 is TGTGCCAGCAGCTTACAGACAGCGGGACGAGAGCAGTTCTTC. It yields the protein CASSLQTAGREQFF.

This clone has a handful of counts. CDR3 nucleotide sequence: TGTGCCAGCAGTGAAGCCGCCGGGCAGCCCCAGCATTTT. Amino acid sequence: CASSEAAGQPQHF. The chain couples TRBV6-1 to TRBJ1-5; D is undetermined. The V gene lost 0 bases and the J gene lost 7 bases, with 7 bases spanning the gap. The germline CDR1 and CDR2 sequences are MNHNS and SASEGT. The CDR3 consists of 13 residues.

This chain joins TRBV7-2 and TRBJ2-3; 14 nucleotides line up with TRBD2. The CDR3 totals 16 residues. The V gene's germline CDR1 is SGHTA and CDR2 FQGNSA. Trimming at V came to 2 bases and at J to 8 bases, leaving 6 bases not matched to a gene. CDR3 sequence reads: CASSLPTSGGAGTQYF. CDR3 bases: TGTGCCAGCAGCTTACCGACTAGCGGGGGGGCCGGTACGCAGTATTTT.

The sample holds one count of this clone. The chain recombines TRBV13 with TRBJ2-3; TRBD2 aligns across 12 bases. With V trimmed by 4 bases and J by 0 bases, 11 bases remained unmatched. Looked up from germline, CDR1 is PRHDT and CDR2 is FYEKMQ (reference sequence). CDR3 length: 19 residues. CDR3 sequence: CASSSLAGGPTTSTDTQYF. In DNA form, the CDR3 reads TGTGCCAGCAGCTCCCTAGCGGGGGGGCCTACCACTAGCACAGATACGCAGTATTTT.

This clone came up once. V usage is TRBV10-3 and J usage is TRBJ1-2, with a possible D match to TRBD1 (6 bases). Germline CDR1 and CDR2: ENHRY and SYGVKD. The ends were cut back, 10 bases at V and 0 bases at J, with 15 bases in the middle. The CDR3 covers 14 residues. The CDR3 nucleotides are TGTGCCACTACTAGTACAGGGTCTAACTATGGCTACACCTTC. Translation gives CATTSTGSNYGYTF.

The J gene is TRBJ1-2, the V gene TRBV7-2, with 9 bases identical to TRBD1. CDR3 length: 15 amino acids. Germline V gene data show CDR1 as SGHTA and CDR2 as FQGNSA. Trimming removed 2 bases from V and 5 bases from J; junction bases left unmatched: 6. DNA for the CDR3: TGTGCCAGCAGCTTATACAGGGGGCCGGAGTATGGCTACACCTTC. Encoded protein: CASSLYRGPEYGYTF.

This clone was recorded a few times. V and J are TRBV9 and TRBJ1-6; the match to TRBD1 covers 10 bases. CDR3 length: 16 residues. V lost 5 bases and J lost 8; bases outside the gene matches: 10. The V gene's germline CDR1 is SGDLS and CDR2 YYNGEE. The CDR3 protein is CASRGGIGTGDSPLHF. In DNA, the CDR3 is TGTGCCAGCAGAGGCGGCATTGGGACAGGGGATTCACCCCTCCACTTT.

V is TRBV10-3 and J is TRBJ1-2; D ambiguous. Germline CDR1 reads ENHRY; CDR2 reads SYGVKD. The CDR3 totals 13 residues. Trimming removed 6 bases from V and 0 bases from J, with 8 bases in between. The DNA of the CDR3 is TGTGCCATCAGGCCCAGTGCTAACTATGGCTACACCTTC. Translated: CAIRPSANYGYTF.

The chain uses TRBV5-1 and TRBJ2-5; 8 nucleotides agree with TRBD1. Germline CDR1 and CDR2: SGHRS and YFSETQ. The trim removed 4 bases at V and 5 bases at J, leaving 7 bases unmatched. The CDR3 consists of 14 residues. CDR3 residues: CASSLQTGVETQYF. CDR3 bases: TGCGCCAGCAGCCTCCAGACAGGGGTCGAGACCCAGTACTTC.

This clone came up once. V gene TRBV9 combines with J gene TRBJ2-3, with a possible D match to TRBD2 (5 bases). V gave up 6 bases and J gave up 4 bases, with 18 bases separating them. Germline values: CDR1 SGDLS, CDR2 YYNGEE. CDR3 length equals 15 residues. The CDR3: CASNQNSAGADTQYF. Here the CDR3 DNA reads TGTGCCAGCAACCAAAACTCCGCGGGCGCAGATACGCAGTATTTT.

The chain has TRBV4-3 and TRBJ1-2; 8 positions match TRBD1. Per germline, CDR1 LGHNA and CDR2 YSLEER. With V trimmed by 4 bases and J by 2 bases, 3 bases remained unmatched. The CDR3 has 14 amino acids. Here the CDR3 DNA reads TGCGCCAGCAGCCGGGGACAGGCGAACTATGGCTACACCTTC. It translates to CASSRGQANYGYTF.

The V and J genes are TRBV11-3 and TRBJ2-2, with a possible D match to TRBD1 (6 bases). Trimming pared 5 bases from V and 0 bases from J, leaving 10 bases between. Germline V gene data show CDR1 as SGHNT and CDR2 as YENEEA. CDR3 length: 15 amino acids. CDR3 loop: CASSPGTTNTGELFF. DNA of the CDR3: TGTGCCAGCAGCCCCGGGACAACGAACACCGGGGAGCTGTTTTTT.

This sequence joins TRBV6-6 and TRBJ2-7; D is possibly TRBD1 (5 bases). CDR1 is MNHNY and CDR2 is SVGAGI in the germline V gene (reference sequence). V was trimmed by 5 bases and J by 2 bases, leaving 19 bases between them. CDR3 size: 16 residues. DNA for the CDR3: TGTGCCAGCAGTACAAGACAGACCCCTTACCCCTACGAGCAGTACTTC. Its translation is CASSTRQTPYPYEQYF.

This CDR3 is CASSPGTAYEQYF. The CDR3 DNA follows: TGCGCCAGCAGCCCCGGGACAGCCTACGAGCAGTACTTC. This chain uses TRBV5-1 with TRBJ2-7; 7 bases match TRBD1. Germline values: CDR1 SGHRS, CDR2 YFSETQ. The CDR3 length is 13 residues. The ends lost 4 bases at V and 2 bases at J; junction bases unmatched: 3.

The chain recombines TRBV6-5 with TRBJ2-7, with D possibly being TRBD2 (6 bases). CDR1 and CDR2 (germline): MNHEY, SVGAGI. The CDR3 runs 13 residues. Trimming stripped 4 bases from V and 3 bases from J, with 10 bases between. In DNA, the CDR3 is TGTGCCAGCAGTTTGGGACTGTTCTACGAGCAGTACTTC. This gives the protein CASSLGLFYEQYF.

This clone has a single count. The chain employs TRBV5-6 and TRBJ2-5; a weak D match, TRBD2 (8 bases). Germline CDR1 and CDR2: SGHDT and YYEEEE. This CDR3 contains 14 residues. V lost 2 bases to trimming and J lost 9 bases, with 17 bases between them. Written as DNA, the CDR3 is TGTGCCAGCAGCTTCGGGGGGGCCCAGGGGGCCCAGTACTTC. It yields the protein CASSFGGAQGAQYF.

This clone was seen more than once but under ten times. This sequence joins TRBV13 and TRBJ2-4; perhaps TRBD1 as D (6 bases). V shed 5 bases and J shed 1 base, with 12 bases lying between them. CDR1 is PRHDT and CDR2 is FYEKMQ in the germline V gene (reference sequence). The CDR3 is 15 residues long. Written as DNA, the CDR3 is TGTGCCAGCAGCCGCACAGGGATGGCCAAAAACATTCAGTACTTC. This translates into CASSRTGMAKNIQYF.

The gene calls are TRBV27 and TRBJ1-5, with D possibly being TRBD1 (6 bases). Germline lookup yields CDR1 MNHEY and CDR2 SMNVEV (reference sequence). The CDR3 totals 14 residues. V was trimmed by 6 bases and J by 4 bases, leaving 13 bases between them. The DNA of the CDR3 is TGTGCCAGCAGATCACGACAGGAAAATCAGCCCCAGCATTTT. It yields the protein CASRSRQENQPQHF.